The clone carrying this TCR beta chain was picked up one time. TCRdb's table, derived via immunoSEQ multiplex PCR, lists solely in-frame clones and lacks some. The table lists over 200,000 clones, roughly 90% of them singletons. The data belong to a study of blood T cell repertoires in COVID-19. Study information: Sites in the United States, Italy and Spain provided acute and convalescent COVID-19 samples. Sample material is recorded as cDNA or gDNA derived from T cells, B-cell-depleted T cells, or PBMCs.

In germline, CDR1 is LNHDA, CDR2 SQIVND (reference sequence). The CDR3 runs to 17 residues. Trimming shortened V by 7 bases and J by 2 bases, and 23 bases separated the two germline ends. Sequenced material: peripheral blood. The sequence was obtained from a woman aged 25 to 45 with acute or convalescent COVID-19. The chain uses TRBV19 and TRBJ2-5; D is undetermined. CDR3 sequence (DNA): TGTGCCAGTACCCCCTTTTTTGTGGGTGCAGGACAAGAGACCCAGTACTTC. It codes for CASTPFFVGAGQETQYF.